The 3 T cell receptor beta chains reported below all come from one sample, sequenced in a study of vaccination and CD4 T cells after COVID-19. The treatment here: roughly ten-day PBMC culture with coronavirus spike peptide pools or control peptides (ViraFEST assay). Antigens of these TCRs are unknown. The Oncomine TCR Beta short-read assay generated sequence data from the DNA of cultured CD4+ T cells. TCRdb re-called the PCR reads with MiXCR, one entry per CDR3 protein. The sample consists of more than 15,000 distinct CDR3 sequences, about 46% of them appearing once. The starting material was CD4+ T cells from blood, cultured in vitro, obtained before SARS-CoV-2 vaccination. Every receptor here comes from a human donor who had recovered from COVID-19.

As to this clonotype: Relative to the germline gene, one junction end is altered; a read error may explain this. The chain links TRBV11-3 to TRBJ2-1; 16 bases map to TRBD2. The CDR3 consists of 14 residues. Germline V lookup: CDR1 SGHNT, CDR2 YENEEA. CDR3: CASSPGTSGRAVVF. The CDR3 DNA reads TGTGCCAGCAGCCCCGGGACTAGCGGGAGGGCCGTCGTCTTC.

This chain connects TRBV6-2 or TRBV6-3 to TRBJ1-1; TRBD1 is a possible D gene (5 bases). This CDR3 has 12 amino acids. The V end was cut by 2 bases, the J end by 8 bases, with 9 bases between. The germline gives CDR1 MNHEY, CDR2 SVGEGT. CDR3 protein: CASSYRGFEAFF. CDR3 nucleotide sequence: TGTGCCAGCAGTTACCGGGGGTTCGAAGCTTTCTTT.

The rearrangement joins TRBV6-2 or TRBV6-3 to TRBJ2-5; possibly TRBD1 for D (5 bases). The CDR3 sequence is 14 residues long. Per germline, CDR1 MNHEY and CDR2 SVGEGT. Trimming removed 6 bases at V and 5 bases at J, with 16 bases between. The CDR3 coding sequence is TGTGCCAGCAGCGCGAGTCACGCAGGGGAGACCCAGTACTTC. Encoded protein: CASSASHAGETQYF.